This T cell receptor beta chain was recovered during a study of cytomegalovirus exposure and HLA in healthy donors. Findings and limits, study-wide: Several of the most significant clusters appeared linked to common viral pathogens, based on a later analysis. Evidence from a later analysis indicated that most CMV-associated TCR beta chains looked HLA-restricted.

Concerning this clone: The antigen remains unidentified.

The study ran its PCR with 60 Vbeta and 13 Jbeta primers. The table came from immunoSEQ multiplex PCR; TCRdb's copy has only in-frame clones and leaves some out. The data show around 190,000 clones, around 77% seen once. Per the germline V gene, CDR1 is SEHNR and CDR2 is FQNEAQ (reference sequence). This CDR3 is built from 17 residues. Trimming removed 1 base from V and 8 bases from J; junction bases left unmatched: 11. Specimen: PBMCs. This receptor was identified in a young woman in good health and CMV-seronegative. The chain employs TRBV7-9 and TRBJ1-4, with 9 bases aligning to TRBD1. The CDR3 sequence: CASSLGRWDRASEKLFF. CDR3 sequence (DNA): TGTGCCAGCAGCTTAGGAAGATGGGACAGGGCTAGCGAAAAACTGTTTTTT. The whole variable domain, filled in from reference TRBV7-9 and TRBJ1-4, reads DTGVSQNPRHKITKRGQNVTFRCDPISEHNRLYWYRQTLGQGPEFLTYFQNEAQLEKSRLLSDRFSAERPKGSFSTLEIQRTEQGDSAMYLCASSLGRWDRASEKLFFGSGTQLSVL.